This T cell receptor (beta chain) stems from a study of Ad26.COV2.S vaccination and SARS-CoV-2 variants (dated by TCRdb to 2020 to 2022). Describing the broader study: Donors in the vaccine arm were drawn from COV1001, a multicentre, randomized, double-blind, placebo-controlled phase I-IIa trial testing Ad26.COV2.S in healthy adults. Ad26.COV2.S was administered intramuscularly at a dose of 5x10^10 or 1x10^11 viral particles, either as one shot or as two shots given 56 days apart. TCRbeta repertoire sequencing served as the tool for gauging how specific and how broad the SARS-CoV-2-reactive T cell receptors were following Ad26.COV2.S vaccination. The TCR-sequenced set comprised roughly 30 samples: 19 Ad26.COV2.S vaccine recipients, 5 placebo recipients and 8 SARS-CoV-2 convalescent individuals. Trial participants were randomized into five groups of five, in which low-dose or high-dose Ad26.COV2.S was given once or twice, or placebo was given on both occasions. Throughout the experiments and outcome assessment, investigators stayed blinded to trial group allocation. Findings and caveats that apply to the study as a whole: The authors noted that total T cell responses may have been underestimated by the TCR breadth and depth analyses. Compared with placebo recipients, Ad26.COV2.S recipients showed higher spike-specific TCR breadth (P = 0.0014). Substantial breadth of spike-specific CD8+ and CD4+ T cell responses was reported after vaccination. Comparable non-spike TCR breadth was observed between vaccine and placebo recipients, consistent with only spike being contained in the vaccine. The study was not powered for comparison of responses between vaccine doses or regimens.

The CDR1 and CDR2 encoded by the germline V gene (reference sequence) are GTSNPN and SVGIG. Trimming takes 3 bases from V and 4 bases from J, and the germline ends sit 10 bases apart. There are 12 amino acids in the CDR3, from cysteine to phenylalanine inclusive. Just the 36-base CDR3 DNA is kept, in frame starting at base 1. As concerns this clone: Its specific antigen is unknown. The input lacks base qualities; no much larger clone sits a single base away.

The treatment or condition label, as the study defines it: roughly 18 received Ad26.COV2.S at low or high dose, single or two shots; about 5 received placebo; per-sample allocation not given. For vaccine and placebo recipients, the sequenced repertoires came from samples collected on day 63 after the first injection. In Cohort 1b, fewer than 30 adults aged 18-55 years were enrolled at a single site in Boston, USA, between 29 July and 7 August 2020. As a vaccine, Ad26.COV2.S was a replication-incompetent adenovirus type 26 vector that expressed a prefusion-stabilized SARS-CoV-2 spike protein derived from the original Wuhan strain. TCRbeta CDR3 regions were sequenced with the immunoSEQ Assay. After extraction, genomic DNA underwent amplification by bias-controlled multiplex PCR, followed by high-throughput sequencing. On the authors' methods: Collapsing and filtering of sequences were performed to quantify the absolute abundance of each unique TCRbeta CDR3 region. T cell fraction was estimated by normalizing TCRbeta template counts to usable DNA, which was measured by amplifying reference genes present in all nucleated cells. Repertoire TCRs were annotated as SARS-CoV-2-specific when V gene, CDR3 amino acid sequence and J gene were exactly matched to a known reactive TCR set. MIRA supplied the reference SARS-CoV-2 TCR set, which was filtered for enrichment in COVID-19-positive ImmuneCODE repertoires so that public or cross-reactive TCRs were removed. Using the MIRA antigens, annotated TCRs were further analysed by specific ORF or by position within an ORF. Breadth was defined as the number of annotated unique rearrangements divided by the total number of unique productive rearrangements, and depth was defined as the summed frequency of the annotated unique rearrangements. Group comparisons of TCR breadth used two-sided Wilcoxon rank-sum tests. This is the immuneACCESS table as TCRdb keeps it, with only in-frame sequences that have V and J called. A part of the clones is gone; compared with another copy, unresolved V genes explain less than half, and the rest is unexplained. V, J and clone size are those of that table, while D and trimming were read from the DNA. Here the sample has about 370,000 clones; roughly 90% occur a single time. In total, the top ten clones hold approximately 1.9% of the sample.

Recombination connected TRBV30 to TRBJ2-7, with a tentative D gene TRBD1 over 6 matching bases. This sequence originates from a person aged 18 to 65 who received the Ad26.COV2.S COVID-19 vaccine or a placebo. The material sequenced was peripheral blood, taken in a trial of Ad26.COV2.S vaccine versus placebo. The DNA reads as follows: TGTGCCTGGAGGACAGGATCGTACGAGCAGTACTTC. Its product reads: CAWRTGSYEQYF.